This T cell receptor beta chain stems from a study of control samples from healthy donors and cancer patients. Generated by immunoSEQ multiplex PCR, the TCRdb table keeps only in-frame clones and is missing some. The table includes about 54,000 clones, around 97% detected once. V was cut by 8 bases and J by 3 bases, with 12 bases left in between. This CDR3 contains 13 residues. The germline CDR1 and CDR2 sequences are SGHTA and FQGTGA. The sequence was collected from a woman aged 25 to 39 in good health. The chain employs TRBV7-3 and TRBJ2-3; possibly TRBD2 for D (6 bases). Sample: blood. CDR3 nucleotides: TGTGCCAGCCGGGACTCCGGGACAGATACGCAGTATTTT. Translated, it gives CASRDSGTDTQYF.